This T cell receptor (beta chain) was sequenced for a study of beta chain features in type 1 diabetes. Expressed TCRB transcripts were sequenced because the isolated RNA had all been reverse transcribed beforehand. Assay: immunoSEQ multiplex PCR; the TCRdb copy retains only in-frame clones and omits some. The table records about 360,000 clones, approximately 12% of them present only once. Overall study results and limits: Among all four CD4+ subsets, Type 1 diabetes patients had TCRB CDR3s that were moderately but significantly shorter. PCR might preferentially amplify shorter templates, equally in patients and controls. Compared to healthy donors, patients appeared to have naive, central memory and Treg TCRB repertoires that were more alike.

This clone showed up just a few times. The antigen is unknown. Trimming removed 7 bases from V and 0 bases from J; junction bases left unmatched: 1. The CDR3 runs 14 residues. Germline V gene lookup returns CDR1 MGHDK and CDR2 SYGVNS. The rearrangement links TRBV25-1 to TRBJ2-1, with 9 bases fitting TRBD2. The sample consisted of naive CD4+ T cells from blood. The clonotype originates from a young man in good health. CDR3 residues: CASNSGSSYNEQFF. In nucleotides, the CDR3 is TGTGCCAGCAATAGCGGGAGCTCCTACAATGAGCAGTTCTTC. The full variable domain, rest sourced from reference TRBV25-1 and TRBJ2-1, is EADIYQTPRYLVIGTGKKITLECSQTMGHDKMYWYQQDPGMELHLIHYSYGVNSTEKGDLSSESTVSRIRTEHFPLTLESARPSHTSQYLCASNSGSSYNEQFFGPGTRLTVL.